Listed below are T cell receptor beta chains from one sample, sequenced in a study of T cell responses to AZD1222 COVID-19 vaccine. TCRdb's table, derived via immunoSEQ multiplex PCR, lists solely in-frame clones and lacks some. The top ten hold over 4% of the sample, which has about 130,000 clones, more than 75% seen once. Material: peripheral blood, obtained on day 0 of AZD1222 vaccination. All receptors come from an adult in good health. Both conserved end residues are part of each CDR3. Each record gives: D gene, J gene, clone size, V gene, CDR3 protein, CDR3 DNA. A D gene is named only where the DNA matches it firmly. The listing skips clone size in some rows; elsewhere it reads once, few, many or a size class.

D gene: TRBD1; J gene: TRBJ1-1; clone size: NA; V gene: TRBV28; CDR3 protein: CASSLLPGQGSPEAFF; CDR3 DNA: TGTGCCAGCAGTCTACTTCCGGGACAGGGGTCTCCTGAAGCTTTCTTT
D gene: NA; J gene: TRBJ2-1; clone size: NA; V gene: TRBV11-3; CDR3 protein: CASSLSPWGEQFF; CDR3 DNA: TGTGCCAGCAGCTTATCCCCGTGGGGTGAGCAGTTCTTC
D gene: NA; J gene: TRBJ1-3; clone size: NA; V gene: TRBV6-5; CDR3 protein: CASVRGNTIYF; CDR3 DNA: TGTGCCAGCGTGAGGGGGAACACCATATATTTT
D gene: TRBD2; J gene: TRBJ2-3; clone size: NA; V gene: TRBV9; CDR3 protein: CASSDAALAGRYTDTQYF; CDR3 DNA: TGTGCCAGCAGTGACGCCGCGCTAGCGGGGCGCTACACAGATACGCAGTATTTT
D gene: NA; J gene: TRBJ1-2; clone size: NA; V gene: TRBV21-1; CDR3 protein: CASSNPNSWKNTGGYTF; CDR3 DNA: TGTGCCAGCAGCAACCCCAATTCTTGGAAAAATACGGGCGGCTACACCTTC
D gene: TRBD2; J gene: TRBJ2-3; clone size: NA; V gene: TRBV9; CDR3 protein: CASSVAQAGGTDTQYF; CDR3 DNA: TGTGCCAGCAGCGTAGCTCAAGCGGGGGGCACAGATACGCAGTATTTT
D gene: NA; J gene: TRBJ2-7; clone size: NA; V gene: TRBV30; CDR3 protein: CAWRPWQSSYEQYF; CDR3 DNA: TGTGCCTGGAGACCGTGGCAGAGCTCCTACGAGCAGTACTTC
D gene: TRBD1; J gene: TRBJ1-1; clone size: NA; V gene: TRBV4-1; CDR3 protein: CASSQSGDRVGTEAFF; CDR3 DNA: TGCGCCAGCAGCCAATCTGGGGACAGGGTCGGCACTGAAGCTTTCTTT
D gene: NA; J gene: TRBJ1-1; clone size: NA; V gene: TRBV18; CDR3 protein: CASSLGTRTEAFF; CDR3 DNA: TGTGCCAGCTCACTTGGCACGCGCACTGAAGCTTTCTTT
D gene: NA; J gene: TRBJ2-7; clone size: NA; V gene: TRBV5-1; CDR3 protein: CASSLGQGIISYEQYF; CDR3 DNA: TGCGCCAGCAGCTTGGGGCAGGGTATAATCTCCTACGAGCAGTACTTC
D gene: NA; J gene: TRBJ1-1; clone size: NA; V gene: TRBV5-4; CDR3 protein: CASSWVDPNTEAFF; CDR3 DNA: TGTGCCAGCAGCTGGGTGGACCCGAACACTGAAGCTTTCTTT
D gene: NA; J gene: TRBJ1-5; clone size: NA; V gene: TRBV19; CDR3 protein: CASSIVQSNQPQHF; CDR3 DNA: TGTGCCAGTAGTATTGTACAGTCCAATCAGCCCCAGCATTTT
D gene: TRBD1; J gene: TRBJ1-6; clone size: NA; V gene: TRBV28; CDR3 protein: CASRKQGARNSPLHF; CDR3 DNA: TGTGCCAGCAGAAAACAGGGGGCGAGGAATTCACCCCTCCACTTT
D gene: NA; J gene: TRBJ1-2; clone size: once; V gene: TRBV7-3; CDR3 protein: CASSLNGAGTYYGYTF; CDR3 DNA: TGTGCCAGCAGCTTAAACGGCGCAGGGACTTACTATGGCTACACCTTC
D gene: TRBD1; J gene: TRBJ1-2; clone size: NA; V gene: TRBV9; CDR3 protein: CASSPRDRGWVGYGYTF; CDR3 DNA: TGTGCCAGCAGCCCCCGGGACAGGGGGTGGGTAGGCTATGGCTACACCTTC
D gene: NA; J gene: TRBJ1-4; clone size: NA; V gene: TRBV28; CDR3 protein: CASSLTGSTNEKLFF; CDR3 DNA: TGTGCCAGCAGTTTAACCGGGTCAACTAATGAAAAACTGTTTTTT
D gene: TRBD1; J gene: TRBJ1-2; clone size: NA; V gene: TRBV7-9; CDR3 protein: CASSPGGIRDSF; CDR3 DNA: TGTGCCAGCAGCCCCGGTGGGATACGGGACAGCTTC
D gene: NA; J gene: TRBJ1-2; clone size: NA; V gene: TRBV28; CDR3 protein: CASSLPGVGAYGYTF; CDR3 DNA: TGTGCCAGCAGTCTACCAGGGGTTGGGGCCTATGGCTACACCTTC
D gene: TRBD1; J gene: TRBJ2-1; clone size: NA; V gene: TRBV7-3; CDR3 protein: CASTTGGSYNEQFF; CDR3 DNA: TGTGCCAGCACCACAGGGGGCTCCTACAATGAGCAGTTCTTC
D gene: NA; J gene: TRBJ1-5; clone size: few; V gene: TRBV28; CDR3 protein: CASSPGWTPNQPQHF; CDR3 DNA: TGTGCCAGCAGTCCCGGATGGACGCCCAATCAGCCCCAGCATTTT
D gene: TRBD1; J gene: TRBJ1-5; clone size: once; V gene: TRBV20-1; CDR3 protein: CSASSGTGFNQPQHF; CDR3 DNA: TGCAGTGCTAGTTCGGGGACAGGGTTTAATCAGCCCCAGCATTTT
D gene: TRBD2; J gene: TRBJ2-7; clone size: once; V gene: TRBV7-2; CDR3 protein: CASSFVPGTSDEQYF; CDR3 DNA: TGTGCCAGCAGCTTCGTACCCGGGACTAGTGACGAGCAGTACTTC
D gene: TRBD1; J gene: TRBJ2-7; clone size: NA; V gene: TRBV5-1; CDR3 protein: CASSSGQGYEQYF; CDR3 DNA: TGCGCCAGCAGCTCCGGACAGGGCTACGAGCAGTACTTC